This T cell receptor (beta chain) came from a study of T cell responses to AZD1222 COVID-19 vaccine. With respect to this clone: The antigen is not known.

Study-wide results and limits: Targets within unmutated variant regions were reportedly found for nearly half of spike-specific TCRs. Most donors were white British, females outnumbered males, and clonal diversity was possibly underestimated.

Sequencing used immunoSEQ multiplex PCR; TCRdb keeps in-frame clones, though not all of them. The table lists 200,000 or so clones, 80% to 90% of them singletons. This CDR3 contains 17 residues. Germline CDR1 LGHDT, CDR2 YNNKEL (reference sequence). With 0 bases clipped from V and 2 bases from J, the junction kept 10 bases outside the gene matches. The clonotype comes from an adult in good health. This material consisted of peripheral blood, taken on day 0 of AZD1222 vaccination. The chain combines TRBV3-1 (or the pseudogene TRBV3-2) with TRBJ2-7; TRBD1 matches at 7 bases. The CDR3 nucleotides are TGTGCCAGCAGCCAAGATCTTGAGGGGGCGCGGACCTACGAGCAGTACTTC. Amino acid sequence: CASSQDLEGARTYEQYF.